Detailed here is one T cell receptor (beta chain). The data stem from a study of blood T cell repertoires in COVID-19. Study in general: PBMCs, B-cell-depleted T cells, or T cells were the source of the cDNA or gDNA that made up the material.

Trimming shortened V by 7 bases and J by 5 bases, and 9 bases separated the two germline ends. CDR3 length: 12 amino acids. Patients from Seattle were sampled longitudinally, starting during active infection. Authors' methods: Scientists estimated how many nucleated cells there were by amplifying reference gene primers. The protocol was immunoSEQ multiplex PCR, while the TCRdb copy is restricted to in-frame clones and leaves out a portion. V, J and clone size are taken as reported in that table, and D and trimming were inferred from the DNA itself. This table has roughly 75,000 clones, approximately 86% appearing once.

The gene calls are TRBV12-3 or TRBV12-4 and TRBJ1-5; D is undetermined. The sequence was collected from a man older than 75 with COVID-19, enrolled during active disease. The sample comprised peripheral blood. The CDR3 loop is CASTRLDQPQHF. The CDR3 bases are TGTGCCAGCACCCGCCTAGATCAGCCCCAGCATTTT.